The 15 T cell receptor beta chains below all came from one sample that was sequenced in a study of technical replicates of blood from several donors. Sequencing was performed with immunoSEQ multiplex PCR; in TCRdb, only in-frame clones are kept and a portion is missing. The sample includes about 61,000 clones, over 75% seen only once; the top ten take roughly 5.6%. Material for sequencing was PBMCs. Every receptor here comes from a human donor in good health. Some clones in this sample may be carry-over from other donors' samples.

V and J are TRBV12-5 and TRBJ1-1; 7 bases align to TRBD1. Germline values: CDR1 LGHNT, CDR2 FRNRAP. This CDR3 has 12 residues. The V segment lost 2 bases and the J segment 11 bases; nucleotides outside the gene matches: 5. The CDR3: CASGLTFRGAFF. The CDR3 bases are TGTGCTAGTGGTTTGACGTTCAGGGGGGCTTTCTTT.

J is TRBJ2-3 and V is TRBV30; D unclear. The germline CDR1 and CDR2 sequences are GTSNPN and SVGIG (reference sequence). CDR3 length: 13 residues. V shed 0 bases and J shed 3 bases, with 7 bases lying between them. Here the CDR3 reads CAWSVFGTDTQYF. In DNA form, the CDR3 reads TGTGCCTGGAGTGTCTTCGGGACAGATACGCAGTATTTT.

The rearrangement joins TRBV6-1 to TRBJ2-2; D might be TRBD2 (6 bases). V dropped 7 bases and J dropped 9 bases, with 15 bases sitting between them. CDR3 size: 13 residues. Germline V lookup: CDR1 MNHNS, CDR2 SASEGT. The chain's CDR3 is CASTLGLPRELFF. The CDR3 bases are TGTGCCAGCACCCTGGGACTTCCAAGGGAGCTGTTTTTT.

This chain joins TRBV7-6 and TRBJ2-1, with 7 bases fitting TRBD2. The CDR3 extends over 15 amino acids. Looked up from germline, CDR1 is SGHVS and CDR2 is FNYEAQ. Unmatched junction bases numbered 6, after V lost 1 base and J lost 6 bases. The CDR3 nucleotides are TGTGCCAGCAGCTTAGTTGGGACTAACCCCAATGAGCAGTTCTTC. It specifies CASSLVGTNPNEQFF.

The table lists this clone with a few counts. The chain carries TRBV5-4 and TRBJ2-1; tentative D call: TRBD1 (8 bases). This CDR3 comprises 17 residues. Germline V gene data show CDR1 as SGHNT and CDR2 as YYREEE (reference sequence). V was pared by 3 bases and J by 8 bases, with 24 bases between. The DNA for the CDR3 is TGTGCCAGCAGCTCGTCCTTCAACAGGGGGGGAAAAGATGAGCAGTTCTTC. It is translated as CASSSSFNRGGKDEQFF.

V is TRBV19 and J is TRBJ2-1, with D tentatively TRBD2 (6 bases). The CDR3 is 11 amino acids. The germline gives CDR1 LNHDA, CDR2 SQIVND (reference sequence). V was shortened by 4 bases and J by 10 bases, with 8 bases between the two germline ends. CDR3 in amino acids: CASSRRGEQFF. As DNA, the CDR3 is TGTGCCAGTAGTAGACGGGGGGAGCAGTTCTTC.

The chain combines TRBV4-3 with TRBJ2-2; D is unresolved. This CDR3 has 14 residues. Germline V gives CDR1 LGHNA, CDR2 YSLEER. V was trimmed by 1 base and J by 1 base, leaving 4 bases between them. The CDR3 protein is CASSQVRNTGELFF. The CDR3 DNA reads TGCGCCAGCAGCCAAGTGCGGAACACCGGGGAGCTGTTTTTT.

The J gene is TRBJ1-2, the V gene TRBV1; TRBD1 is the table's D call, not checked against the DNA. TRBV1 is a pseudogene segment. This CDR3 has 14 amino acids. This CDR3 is CTSSQGRTAGSYTF. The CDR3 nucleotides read TGCACCAGCAGCCAAGGGCGGACAGCCGGCAGCTACACCTTC.

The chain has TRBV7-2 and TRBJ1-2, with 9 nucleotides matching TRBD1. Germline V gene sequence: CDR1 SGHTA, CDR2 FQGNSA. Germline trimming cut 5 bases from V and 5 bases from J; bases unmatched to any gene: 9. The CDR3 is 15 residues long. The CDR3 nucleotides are TGTGCCAGCAGCCTAACTGACAGGGGGGGGTATGGCTACACCTTC. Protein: CASSLTDRGGYGYTF.

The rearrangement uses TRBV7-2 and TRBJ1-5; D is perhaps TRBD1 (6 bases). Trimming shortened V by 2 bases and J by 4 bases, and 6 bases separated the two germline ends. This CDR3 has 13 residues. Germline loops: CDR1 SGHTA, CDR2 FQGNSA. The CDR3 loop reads CASSLQGNQPQHF. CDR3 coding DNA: TGTGCCAGCAGCTTACAGGGGAATCAGCCCCAGCATTTT. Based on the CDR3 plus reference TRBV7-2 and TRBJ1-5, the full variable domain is GAGVSQSPSNKVTEKGKDVELRCDPISGHTALYWYRQSLGQGLEFLIYFQGNSAPDKSGLPSDRFSAERTGGSVSTLTIQRTQQEDSAVYLCASSLQGNQPQHFGDGTRLSIL.

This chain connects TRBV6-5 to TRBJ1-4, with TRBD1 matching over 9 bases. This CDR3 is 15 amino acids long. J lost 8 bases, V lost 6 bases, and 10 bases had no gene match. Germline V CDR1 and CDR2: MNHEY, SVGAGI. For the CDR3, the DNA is TGTGCCAGCAGAAATTCGGGACAGGGAGAGGAAAAACTGTTTTTT. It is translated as CASRNSGQGEEKLFF.

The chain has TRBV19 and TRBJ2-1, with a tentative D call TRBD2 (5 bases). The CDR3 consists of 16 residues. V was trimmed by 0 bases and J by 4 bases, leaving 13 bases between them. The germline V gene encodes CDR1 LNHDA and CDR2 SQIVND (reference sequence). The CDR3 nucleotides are TGTGCCAGTAGTATAGATGGGGAGATGGGTTACAATGAGCAGTTCTTC. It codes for CASSIDGEMGYNEQFF.

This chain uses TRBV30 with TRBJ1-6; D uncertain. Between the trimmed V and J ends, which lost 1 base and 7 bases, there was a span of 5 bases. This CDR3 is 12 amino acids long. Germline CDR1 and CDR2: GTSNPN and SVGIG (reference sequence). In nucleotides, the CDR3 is TGTGCCTGGAGTGGGCGGAATTCACCCCTCCACTTT. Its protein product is CAWSGRNSPLHF. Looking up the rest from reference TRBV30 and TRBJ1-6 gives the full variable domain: SQTIHQWPATLVQPVGSPLSLECTVEGTSNPNLYWYRQAAGRGLQLLFYSVGIGQISSEVPQNLSASRPQDRQFILSSKKLLLSDSGFYLCAWSGRNSPLHFGNGTRLTVT.

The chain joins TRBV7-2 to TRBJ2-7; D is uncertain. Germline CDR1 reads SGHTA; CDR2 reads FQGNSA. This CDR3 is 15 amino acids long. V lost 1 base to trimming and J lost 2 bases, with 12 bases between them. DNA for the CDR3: TGTGCCAGCAGCTTAGTCGGGTCTTCTGCCTACGAGCAGTACTTC. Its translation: CASSLVGSSAYEQYF.

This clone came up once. CDR3 residues: CASSLSTGNYGYTF. The CDR3 DNA follows: TGCGCCAGCAGTCTAAGTACAGGGAACTATGGCTACACCTTC. The chain employs TRBV5-1 and TRBJ1-2; D is possibly TRBD1 (6 bases). This CDR3 is built from 14 residues. Between the trimmed V and J ends, which lost 5 bases and 2 bases, there was a span of 13 bases. In germline, CDR1 is SGHRS, CDR2 YFSETQ. The variable domain in full, completed from reference TRBV5-1 and TRBJ1-2, reads KAGVTQTPRYLIKTRGQQVTLSCSPISGHRSVSWYQQTPGQGLQFLFEYFSETQRNKGNFPGRFSGRQFSNSRSEMNVSTLELGDSALYLCASSLSTGNYGYTFGSGTRLTVV.